This TCR beta chain was sequenced in a study of blood T cell repertoires in COVID-19. Overall study: Acute-phase and convalescent COVID-19 samples originated in the United States, Italy and Spain. Sources were T cells, B-cell-depleted T cells, or PBMCs; the material itself was cDNA or gDNA.

CDR1 and CDR2 from the germline V gene are MNHEY and SVGAGI. The CDR3 consists of 14 residues. The V and J ends lost 5 bases and 7 bases respectively, with 15 bases between them. Per the study methods: From reference gene primer amplification, estimates of nucleated cell counts were derived. The data were produced by immunoSEQ multiplex PCR, yet TCRdb's version contains in-frame clones alone and is incomplete. Clone size and V and J calls were adopted from that table, with D and trimming inferred from the DNA. This sample has 200,000 to 250,000 clones, with more than 75% found just once. This sequence originates from a man between 35 and 55 years old with acute or convalescent COVID-19. Input material: peripheral blood. The chain has TRBV6-5 and TRBJ1-5; D is ambiguous. The CDR3 reads CASSHDTHVQPQHF. CDR3 DNA: TGTGCCAGCAGTCACGACACACATGTACAGCCCCAGCATTTT.